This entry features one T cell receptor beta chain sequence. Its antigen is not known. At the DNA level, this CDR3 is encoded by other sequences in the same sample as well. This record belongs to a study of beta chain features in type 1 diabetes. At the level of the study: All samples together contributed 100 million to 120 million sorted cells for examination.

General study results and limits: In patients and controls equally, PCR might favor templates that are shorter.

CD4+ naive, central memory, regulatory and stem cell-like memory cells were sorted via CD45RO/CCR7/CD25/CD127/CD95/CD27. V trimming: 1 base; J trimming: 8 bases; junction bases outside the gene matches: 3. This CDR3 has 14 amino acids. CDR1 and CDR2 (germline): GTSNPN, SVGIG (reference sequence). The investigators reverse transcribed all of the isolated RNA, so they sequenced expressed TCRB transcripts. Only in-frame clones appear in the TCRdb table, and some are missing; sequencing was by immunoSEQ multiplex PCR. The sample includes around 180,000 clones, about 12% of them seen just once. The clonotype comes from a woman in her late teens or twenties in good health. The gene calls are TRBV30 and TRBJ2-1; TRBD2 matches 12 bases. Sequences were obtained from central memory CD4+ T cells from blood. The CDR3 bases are TGTGCCTGGAGTGGTCGACTAGCGGGAGATGAGCAGTTCTTC. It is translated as CAWSGRLAGDEQFF.